This T cell receptor (beta chain) was recorded in a study of chemoradiotherapy in HPV16-positive cancers. Study details: Candidate HPV-specific clones and shared TCR motifs came from a couple of HPV16-positive patients. Regarding the study as a whole: For HPV16-positive patients, expanding HPV-responsive T cells associated with longer recurrence-free survival. Candidate HPV-specific clones and E7-related TCR motifs grew in tumor during treatment.

Sequencing used immunoSEQ multiplex PCR; TCRdb keeps in-frame clones, though not all of them. The data contain 5,700 or so clones, around 83% of them singletons. The germline V gene has CDR1 SNHLY and CDR2 FYNNEI. The CDR3 loop spans 13 amino acids. Deletions cut 4 bases from V and 8 bases from J, with 9 bases between. Remarks on this clone: Its target is unknown.

Repeated repertoire sampling spanned the course of chemoradiotherapy. The chain links TRBV2 to TRBJ1-6; D remains unclear. The specimen comprised tumor tissue, sampled from a patient who underwent chemoradiotherapy. This TCR derives from a human donor with HPV-associated anogenital cancer. The CDR3 here is CASSGRPDSPLHF. In DNA form, the CDR3 reads TGTGCCAGCAGTGGCCGGCCGGATTCACCCCTCCACTTT.